This T cell receptor (beta chain) was identified in a study of fetal regulatory T cell absence and autoimmunity (dated by TCRdb to the late 2010s). Regarding the complete study: Exocrine pancreas autoimmunity was seen in the IPEX patients without clinical diabetes.

Repertoire sequencing was done on genomic DNA taken from frozen pancreas tissue. Genomic DNA, about 1.9-3.1 ug, was extracted from umbilical cord blood or frozen pancreas using the DNeasy Blood and Tissue Kit. On the immunoSEQ human TCRbeta survey platform, a two-step multiplex PCR amplified and barcoded the TCRbeta CDR3 regions. Sequencing of the libraries was done on Illumina instruments, and IgH was sequenced in parallel from the same samples. In the source study's methods: Raw reads were filtered against IMGT V, D, J definitions and binned by a nearest-neighbor algorithm to remove PCR and sequencing errors. A clone was defined by an identical nucleotide sequence, and differential abundance between tissues was tested with a Fisher exact test for each clone at a pFDR threshold of p<0.01. A minimum inclusion filter of 10 in either sample excluded clones with frequencies too low for statistical inference. The immunoSEQ Analyzer was used for pairwise clonal comparisons, while IMGT tools were used to assess gene family usage. This immuneACCESS table, as held by TCRdb, lists in-frame sequences with V and J called but not all clones. Of the missing ones, under half trace to an unresolved V gene in checked studies; the others have no known cause. D and trimming were read from the DNA, whereas the V and J calls and clone size are those reported in that table. This sample gives around 100,000 clones in total; more than 70% of them show up just once. Jointly, the top ten make up less than 2.5% of the sample.

The investigation overall reported the following: The TCR compartment showed significant oligoclonal enrichment in pancreas versus cord blood, with some top clones over 100-fold enriched. The oligoclonal enrichment was interpreted as support for antigen-driven autoimmunity in the pancreas before birth in IPEX syndrome. TRB gene family usage was found to be broadly similar between cord blood and pancreas and to resemble published neonatal and adult repertoires.

With regard to this clone: Its antigen is not yet known. Qualities for individual bases were not recorded, and no much larger clone is one base off.

The CDR3 measures 15 amino acids from cysteine to phenylalanine. Only CDR3 DNA remains: 45 bases, in frame from the first base. CDR1 KGHSH and CDR2 LQKENI were looked up in the germline V gene. The junction carries 13 bases between V and J, which are trimmed by 3 bases and 2 bases respectively. The chain is made from TRBV18 and TRBJ1-1, with TRBD1 as a weak D call on 6 bases. The TCR was taken from a male donor with IPEX syndrome. The specimen was pancreas tissue. The nucleotide sequence reads TGTGCCAGCTCACCGAATACAGGGAAAAACACTGAAGCTTTCTTT. Translation gives CASSPNTGKNTEAFF.